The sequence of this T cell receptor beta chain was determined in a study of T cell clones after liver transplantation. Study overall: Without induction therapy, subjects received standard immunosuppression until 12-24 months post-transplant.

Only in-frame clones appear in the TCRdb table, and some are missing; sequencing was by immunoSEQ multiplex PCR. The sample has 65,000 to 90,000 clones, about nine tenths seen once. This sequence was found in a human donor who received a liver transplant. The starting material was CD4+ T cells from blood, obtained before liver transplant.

As DNA, the CDR3 is TGTGCCAGCAGCGGGACAAACATGAACACTGAAGCTTTCTTT. As protein: CASSGTNMNTEAFF. The rearrangement uses TRBV2 and TRBJ1-1, with D perhaps TRBD1 (6 bases). The CDR3 has 14 residues. V shed 6 bases and J shed 0 bases, with 11 bases lying between them. From germline, CDR1 is SNHLY and CDR2 FYNNEI.